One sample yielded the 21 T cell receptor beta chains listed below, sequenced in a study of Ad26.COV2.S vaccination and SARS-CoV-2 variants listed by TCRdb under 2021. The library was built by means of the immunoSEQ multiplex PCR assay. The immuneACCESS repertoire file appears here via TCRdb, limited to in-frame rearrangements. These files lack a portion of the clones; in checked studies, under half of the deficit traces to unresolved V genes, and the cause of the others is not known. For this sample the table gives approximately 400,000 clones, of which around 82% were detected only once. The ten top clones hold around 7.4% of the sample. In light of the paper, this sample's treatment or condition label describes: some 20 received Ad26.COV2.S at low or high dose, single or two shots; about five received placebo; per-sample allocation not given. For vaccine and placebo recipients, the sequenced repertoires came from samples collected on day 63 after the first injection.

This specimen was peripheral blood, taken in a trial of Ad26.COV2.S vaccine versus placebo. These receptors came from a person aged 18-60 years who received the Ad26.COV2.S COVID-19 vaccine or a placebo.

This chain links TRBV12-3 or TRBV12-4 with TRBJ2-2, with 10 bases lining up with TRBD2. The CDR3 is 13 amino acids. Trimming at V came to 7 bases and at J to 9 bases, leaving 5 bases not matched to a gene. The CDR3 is CASILAGGRELFF. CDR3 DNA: TGTGCCAGCATATTAGCGGGAGGACGGGAGCTGTTTTTT.

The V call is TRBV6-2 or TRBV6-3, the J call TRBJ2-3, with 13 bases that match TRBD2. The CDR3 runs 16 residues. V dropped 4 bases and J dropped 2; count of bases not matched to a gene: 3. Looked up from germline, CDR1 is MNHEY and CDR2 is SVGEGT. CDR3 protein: CASSWGLAGTTDTQYF. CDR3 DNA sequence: TGTGCCAGCAGTTGGGGACTAGCGGGGACCACAGATACGCAGTATTTT.

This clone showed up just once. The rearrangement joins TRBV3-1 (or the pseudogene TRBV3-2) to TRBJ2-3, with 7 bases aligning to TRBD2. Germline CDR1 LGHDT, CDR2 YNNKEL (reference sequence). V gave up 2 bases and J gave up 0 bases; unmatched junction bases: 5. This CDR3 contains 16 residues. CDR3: CASSQSPGLSTDTQYF. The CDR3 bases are TGTGCCAGCAGCCAATCACCGGGACTAAGCACAGATACGCAGTATTTT.

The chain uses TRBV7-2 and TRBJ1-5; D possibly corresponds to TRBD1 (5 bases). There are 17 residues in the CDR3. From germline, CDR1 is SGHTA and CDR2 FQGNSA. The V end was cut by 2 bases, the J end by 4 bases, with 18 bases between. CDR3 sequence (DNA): TGTGCCAGCAGCTTAAATGGGGCTCCCCCCACTAATCAGCCCCAGCATTTT. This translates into CASSLNGAPPTNQPQHF.

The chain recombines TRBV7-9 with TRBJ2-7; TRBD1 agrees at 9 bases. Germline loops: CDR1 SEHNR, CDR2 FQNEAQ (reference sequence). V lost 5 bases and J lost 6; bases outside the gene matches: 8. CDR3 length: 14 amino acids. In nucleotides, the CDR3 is TGTGCCAGCAGCGACCCCTTGGGACAGGGCGAGCAGTACTTC. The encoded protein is CASSDPLGQGEQYF.

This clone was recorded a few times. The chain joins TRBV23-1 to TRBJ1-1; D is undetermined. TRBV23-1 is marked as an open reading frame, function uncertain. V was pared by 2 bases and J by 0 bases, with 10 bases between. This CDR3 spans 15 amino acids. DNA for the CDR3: TGCGCCAGCAGTCAACGGTCCGGATTGAACACTGAAGCTTTCTTT. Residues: CASSQRSGLNTEAFF.

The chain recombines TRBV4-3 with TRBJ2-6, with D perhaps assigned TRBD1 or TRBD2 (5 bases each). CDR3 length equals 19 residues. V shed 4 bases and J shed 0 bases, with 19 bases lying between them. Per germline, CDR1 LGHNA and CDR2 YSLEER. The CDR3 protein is CASSLTGGSSYSGANVLTF. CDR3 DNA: TGCGCCAGCAGCCTAACTGGGGGATCCTCCTACTCTGGGGCCAACGTCCTGACTTTC.

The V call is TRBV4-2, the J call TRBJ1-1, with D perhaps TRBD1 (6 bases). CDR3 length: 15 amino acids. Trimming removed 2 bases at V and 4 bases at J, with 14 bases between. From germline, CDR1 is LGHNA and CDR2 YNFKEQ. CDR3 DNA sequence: TGTGCCAGCAGCCAAATGACGCAGGGGACCACTGAAGCTTTCTTT. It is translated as CASSQMTQGTTEAFF.

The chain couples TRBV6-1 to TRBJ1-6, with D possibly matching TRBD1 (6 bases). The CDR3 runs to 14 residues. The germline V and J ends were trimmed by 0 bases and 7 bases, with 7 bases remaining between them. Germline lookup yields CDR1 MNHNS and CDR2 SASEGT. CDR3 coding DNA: TGTGCCAGCAGTGAAGCAGGGGGGAATTCACCCCTCCACTTT. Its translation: CASSEAGGNSPLHF.

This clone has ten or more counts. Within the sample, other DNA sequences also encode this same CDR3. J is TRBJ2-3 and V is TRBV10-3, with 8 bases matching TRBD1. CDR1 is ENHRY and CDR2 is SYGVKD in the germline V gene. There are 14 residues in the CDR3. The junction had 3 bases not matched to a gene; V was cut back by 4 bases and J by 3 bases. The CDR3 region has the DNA TGTGCCATCAGTGGGACAGGGACGACAGATACGCAGTATTTT. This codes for CAISGTGTTDTQYF.

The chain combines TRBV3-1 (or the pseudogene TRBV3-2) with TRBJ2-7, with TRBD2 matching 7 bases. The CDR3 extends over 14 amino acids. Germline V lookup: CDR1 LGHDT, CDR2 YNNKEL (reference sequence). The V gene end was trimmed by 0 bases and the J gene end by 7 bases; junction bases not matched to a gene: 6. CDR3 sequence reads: CASSQDWGGREQYF. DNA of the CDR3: TGTGCCAGCAGCCAAGATTGGGGAGGGAGAGAGCAGTACTTC.

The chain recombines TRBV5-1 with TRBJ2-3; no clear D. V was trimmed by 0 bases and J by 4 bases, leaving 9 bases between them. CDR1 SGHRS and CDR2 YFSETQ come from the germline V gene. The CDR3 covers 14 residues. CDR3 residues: CASSLGPYSDTQYF. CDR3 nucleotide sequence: TGCGCCAGCAGCTTGGGTCCCTACTCAGATACGCAGTATTTT.

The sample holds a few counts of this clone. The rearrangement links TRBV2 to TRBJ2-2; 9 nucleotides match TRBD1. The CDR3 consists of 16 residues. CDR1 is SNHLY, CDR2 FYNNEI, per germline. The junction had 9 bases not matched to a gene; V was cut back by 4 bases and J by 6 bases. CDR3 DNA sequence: TGTGCCAGCAGTGGGTTAGGGACAGGGCTCTCCGGGGAGCTGTTTTTT. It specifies CASSGLGTGLSGELFF.

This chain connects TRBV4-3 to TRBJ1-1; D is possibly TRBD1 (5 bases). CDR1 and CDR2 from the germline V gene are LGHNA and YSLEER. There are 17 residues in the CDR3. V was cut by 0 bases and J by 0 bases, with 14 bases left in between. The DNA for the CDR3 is TGCGCCAGCAGCCAAGAAGGCAGGGACGGACTGAACACTGAAGCTTTCTTT. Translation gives CASSQEGRDGLNTEAFF.

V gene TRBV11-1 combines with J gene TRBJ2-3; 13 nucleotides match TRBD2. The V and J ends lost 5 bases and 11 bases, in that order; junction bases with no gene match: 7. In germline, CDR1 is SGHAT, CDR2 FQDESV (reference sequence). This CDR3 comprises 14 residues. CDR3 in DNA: TGTGCCAGCAGCCCGCGGACTAGCGGGGGACGGCAGTATTTT. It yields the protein CASSPRTSGGRQYF.

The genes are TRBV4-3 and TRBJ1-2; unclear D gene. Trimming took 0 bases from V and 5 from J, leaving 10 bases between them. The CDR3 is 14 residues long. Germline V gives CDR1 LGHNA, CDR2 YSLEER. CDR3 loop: CASSQDLNSYGYTF. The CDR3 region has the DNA TGCGCCAGCAGCCAAGATCTGAACTCGTATGGCTACACCTTC.

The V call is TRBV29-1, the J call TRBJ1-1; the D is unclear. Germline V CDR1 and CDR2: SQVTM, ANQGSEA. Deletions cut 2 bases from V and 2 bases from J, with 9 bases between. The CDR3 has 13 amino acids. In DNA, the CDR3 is TGCAGCGTTGAACAGGTAGCAAACACTGAAGCTTTCTTT. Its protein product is CSVEQVANTEAFF. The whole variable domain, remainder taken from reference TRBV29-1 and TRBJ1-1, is SAVISQKPSRDICQRGTSLTIQCQVDSQVTMMFWYRQQPGQSLTLIATANQGSEATYESGFVIDKFPISRPNLTFSTLTVSNMSPEDSSIYLCSVEQVANTEAFFGQGTRLTVV.

Written as DNA, the CDR3 is TGTGCCAGCAGCTTAGGGGACAGGAGAAATCAGCCCCAGCATTTT. Translated, it gives CASSLGDRRNQPQHF. The V gene is TRBV7-9, the J gene TRBJ1-5, with 8 bases identical to TRBD1. The CDR3 extends over 15 amino acids. Germline assignment: CDR1 SEHNR and CDR2 FQNEAQ (reference sequence). V was pared by 1 base and J by 4 bases, with 3 bases of the junction left unmatched.

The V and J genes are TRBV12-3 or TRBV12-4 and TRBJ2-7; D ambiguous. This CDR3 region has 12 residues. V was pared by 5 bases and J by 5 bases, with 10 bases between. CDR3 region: CASSLYKNEQYF. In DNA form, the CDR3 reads TGTGCCAGCAGTCTATATAAAAACGAGCAGTACTTC.

The CDR3 is CASSIDPRTAGYTF. As DNA, the CDR3 is TGTGCCAGTAGTATAGATCCCCGGACAGCCGGCTACACCTTC. The chain has TRBV19 and TRBJ1-2, with D tentatively TRBD1 (6 bases). Trimming stripped 0 bases from V and 8 bases from J, with 13 bases between. The CDR3 is 14 residues long. The germline V gene has CDR1 LNHDA and CDR2 SQIVND (reference sequence).

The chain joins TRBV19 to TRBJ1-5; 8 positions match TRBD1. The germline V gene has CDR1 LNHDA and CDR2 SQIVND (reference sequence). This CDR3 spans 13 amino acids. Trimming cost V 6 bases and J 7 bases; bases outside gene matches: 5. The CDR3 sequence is CASSEQGGQPQHF. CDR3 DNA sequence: TGTGCCAGTAGCGAACAGGGGGGGCAGCCCCAGCATTTT. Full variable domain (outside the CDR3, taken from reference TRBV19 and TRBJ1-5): DGGITQSPKYLFRKEGQNVTLSCEQNLNHDAMYWYRQDPGQGLRLIYYSQIVNDFQKGDIAEGYSVSREKKESFPLTVTSAQKNPTAFYLCASSEQGGQPQHFGDGTRLSIL.